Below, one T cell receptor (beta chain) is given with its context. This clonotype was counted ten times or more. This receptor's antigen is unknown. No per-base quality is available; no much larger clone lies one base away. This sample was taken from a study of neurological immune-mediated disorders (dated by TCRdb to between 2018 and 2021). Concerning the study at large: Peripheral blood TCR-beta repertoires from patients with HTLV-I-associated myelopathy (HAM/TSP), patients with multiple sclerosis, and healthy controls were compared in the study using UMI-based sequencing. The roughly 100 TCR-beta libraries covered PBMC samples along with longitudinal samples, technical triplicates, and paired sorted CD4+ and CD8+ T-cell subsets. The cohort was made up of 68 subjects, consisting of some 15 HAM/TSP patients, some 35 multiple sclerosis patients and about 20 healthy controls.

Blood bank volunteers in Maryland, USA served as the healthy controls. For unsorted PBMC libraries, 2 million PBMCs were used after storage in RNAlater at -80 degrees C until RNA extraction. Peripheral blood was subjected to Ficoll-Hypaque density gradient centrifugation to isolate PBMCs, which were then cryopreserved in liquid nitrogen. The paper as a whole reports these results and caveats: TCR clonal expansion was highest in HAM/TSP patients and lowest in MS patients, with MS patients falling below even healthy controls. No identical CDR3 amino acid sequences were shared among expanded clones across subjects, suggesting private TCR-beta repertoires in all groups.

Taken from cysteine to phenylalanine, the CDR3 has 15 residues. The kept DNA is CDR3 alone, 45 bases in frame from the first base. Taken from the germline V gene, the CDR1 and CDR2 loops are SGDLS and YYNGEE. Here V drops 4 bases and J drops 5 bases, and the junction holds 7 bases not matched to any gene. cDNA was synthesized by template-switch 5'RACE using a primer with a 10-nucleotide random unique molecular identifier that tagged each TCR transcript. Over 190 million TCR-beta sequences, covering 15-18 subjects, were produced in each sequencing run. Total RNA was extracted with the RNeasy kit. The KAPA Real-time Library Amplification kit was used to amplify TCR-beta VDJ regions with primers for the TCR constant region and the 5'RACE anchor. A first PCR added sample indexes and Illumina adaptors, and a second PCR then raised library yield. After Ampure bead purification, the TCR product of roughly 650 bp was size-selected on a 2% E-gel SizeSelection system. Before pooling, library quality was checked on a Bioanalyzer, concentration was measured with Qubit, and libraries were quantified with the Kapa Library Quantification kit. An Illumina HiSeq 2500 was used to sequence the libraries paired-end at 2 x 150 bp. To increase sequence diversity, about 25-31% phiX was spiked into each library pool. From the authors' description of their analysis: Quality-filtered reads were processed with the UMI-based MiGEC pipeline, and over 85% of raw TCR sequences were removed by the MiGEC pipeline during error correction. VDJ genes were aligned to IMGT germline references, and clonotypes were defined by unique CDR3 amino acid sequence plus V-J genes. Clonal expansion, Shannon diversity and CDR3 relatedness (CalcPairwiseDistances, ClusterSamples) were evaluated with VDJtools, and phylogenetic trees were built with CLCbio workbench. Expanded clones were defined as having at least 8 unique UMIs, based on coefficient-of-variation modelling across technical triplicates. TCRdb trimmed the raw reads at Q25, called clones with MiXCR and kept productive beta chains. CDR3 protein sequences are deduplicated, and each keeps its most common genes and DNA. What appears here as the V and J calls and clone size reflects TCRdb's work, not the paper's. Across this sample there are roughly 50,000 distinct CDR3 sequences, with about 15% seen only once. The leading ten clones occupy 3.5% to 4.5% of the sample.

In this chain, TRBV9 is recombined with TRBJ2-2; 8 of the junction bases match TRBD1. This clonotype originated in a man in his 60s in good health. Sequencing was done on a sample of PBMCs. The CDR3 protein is CASSMTGAETGELFF. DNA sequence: TGTGCCAGCAGCATGACAGGGGCAGAAACCGGGGAGCTGTTTTTT.